The 26 T cell receptor beta chains given below trace back to one sample, sequenced in a study of blood T cell repertoires in COVID-19. The data were produced by immunoSEQ multiplex PCR, yet TCRdb's version contains in-frame clones alone and is incomplete. The sample lists 300,000 or so clones, 70% to 90% occurring once. Material for sequencing was peripheral blood. The receptors stem from a man aged 18 to 30 who had recovered from COVID-19.

This chain uses TRBV5-5 with TRBJ1-3; D possibly corresponds to TRBD1 (6 bases). Looked up from germline, CDR1 is SGHKS and CDR2 is YYEKEE (reference sequence). The CDR3 totals 16 residues. Trimming left V 2 bases short and J 0 bases short, with 12 bases between. The CDR3 loop reads CASSLAGVFSGNTIYF. In nucleotides, the CDR3 is TGTGCCAGCAGCTTAGCAGGGGTCTTCTCTGGAAACACCATATATTTT. Filled out from reference TRBV5-5 and TRBJ1-3, the complete variable domain reads DAGVTQSPTHLIKTRGQQVTLRCSPISGHKSVSWYQQVLGQGPQFIFQYYEKEERGRGNFPDRFSARQFPNYSSELNVNALLLGDSALYLCASSLAGVFSGNTIYFGEGSWLTVV.

CDR3 DNA sequence: TGCGCCAGCAGCTTGAAGCCCCTCCAAGCGGGGGCTAGCGGAAACACCGGGGAGCTGTTTTTT. It translates to CASSLKPLQAGASGNTGELFF. The V call is TRBV5-1, the J call TRBJ2-2; TRBD2 matches at 8 bases. Trimming took 1 base from V and 2 from J; bases not matched to a gene: 19. Germline V lookup: CDR1 SGHRS, CDR2 YFSETQ. This CDR3 comprises 21 residues.

The chain uses TRBV7-3 and TRBJ2-5; perhaps TRBD1 as D (7 bases). The CDR3 has 15 residues. V was trimmed by 5 bases and J by 5 bases, leaving 18 bases between them. CDR1 is SGHTA, CDR2 FQGTGA, per germline. The CDR3 DNA sequence: TGTGCCAGCAGCCCAATGGAGACAGGGAGGGAGACCCAGTACTTC. Its translation: CASSPMETGRETQYF.

The table lists this clone with a few counts. The chain is built from TRBV7-8 and TRBJ1-1, with D possibly matching TRBD1 (6 bases). Germline V gene lookup returns CDR1 SGHVS and CDR2 FQNEAQ. The CDR3 has 17 residues. The V end lost 2 bases, the J end lost 1 base, and 17 bases lay between the germline ends. The CDR3 DNA follows: TGTGCCAGCAGCTTACAAGTTTCGGGACAACAGAACACTGAAGCTTTCTTT. This encodes CASSLQVSGQQNTEAFF.

J is TRBJ2-5 and V is TRBV6-2 or TRBV6-3; D gene unclear. V shed 2 bases and J shed 5 bases, with 3 bases lying between them. CDR1 MNHEY and CDR2 SVGEGT come from the germline V gene. This CDR3 has 11 amino acids. The CDR3 bases are TGTGCCAGCAGTTACGCGGAGACCCAGTACTTC. This codes for CASSYAETQYF.

The rearrangement links TRBV2 to TRBJ1-1; TRBD1 matches at 9 bases. With V trimmed by 4 bases and J by 6 bases, 3 bases remained unmatched. The CDR3 is 13 residues long. Germline CDR1 is SNHLY and CDR2 is FYNNEI. This CDR3 reads CASSVQGASEAFF. CDR3 coding DNA: TGTGCCAGCAGTGTACAGGGGGCCTCTGAAGCTTTCTTT.

This clone appeared a few times. The chain uses TRBV6-5 and TRBJ1-5, with D possibly TRBD1 on 6 matching bases. V was shortened by 5 bases and J by 4 bases, with 12 bases between the two germline ends. The CDR3 contains 14 residues. Germline-derived CDR1 and CDR2 are MNHEY and SVGAGI. DNA for the CDR3: TGTGCCAGCAGTCGGACAGTGGGGAATCAGCCCCAGCATTTT. It codes for CASSRTVGNQPQHF.

V usage is TRBV6-6 and J usage is TRBJ2-7, with 10 bases that match TRBD1. The CDR3 consists of 17 residues. Trimming at V came to 5 bases and at J to 2 bases, leaving 12 bases not matched to a gene. CDR1 and CDR2 (germline): MNHNY, SVGAGI (reference sequence). The CDR3 coding sequence is TGTGCCAGCAGTCCAGGGACAGGGGATAGGGGGGCCTACGAGCAGTACTTC. Its translation: CASSPGTGDRGAYEQYF.

This clone appeared a few times. This chain uses TRBV4-2 with TRBJ1-1, with D hard to call. V shed 0 bases and J shed 0 bases, with 8 bases lying between them. Germline V gene data show CDR1 as LGHNA and CDR2 as YNFKEQ. The length of the CDR3 is 15 residues. The CDR3 nucleotides read TGTGCCAGCAGCCAAGAACAGTTCATGAACACTGAAGCTTTCTTT. This encodes CASSQEQFMNTEAFF.

This sequence joins TRBV19 and TRBJ1-2; 9 bases fit TRBD1. Germline CDR1 is LNHDA and CDR2 is SQIVND (reference sequence). CDR3 size: 13 residues. The J segment lost 5 bases and the V segment lost 10 bases, leaving 8 bases of the junction unmatched. The CDR3 nucleotides are TGTGCCACCGCCCCCGGGACAGGGTATGGCTACACCTTC. It yields the protein CATAPGTGYGYTF. The full variable domain, in which reference TRBV19 and TRBJ1-2 provide the parts outside the CDR3, is DGGITQSPKYLFRKEGQNVTLSCEQNLNHDAMYWYRQDPGQGLRLIYYSQIVNDFQKGDIAEGYSVSREKKESFPLTVTSAQKNPTAFYLCATAPGTGYGYTFGSGTRLTVV.

The V gene is TRBV14, the J gene TRBJ1-2; 9 bases line up with TRBD1. V trimming: 4 bases; J trimming: 0 bases; junction bases outside the gene matches: 3. Germline V gene sequence: CDR1 SGHDN, CDR2 FVKESK. The CDR3 is 15 amino acids. CDR3 coding DNA: TGTGCCAGCAGCCCGTGGACAGGGGCTAACTATGGCTACACCTTC. This encodes CASSPWTGANYGYTF.

This clone showed up just once. V is TRBV18 and J is TRBJ2-7; 9 bases are a match to TRBD1. J gave up 4 bases and V 3 bases, and 13 bases lay outside the gene matches. The CDR3 sequence is 17 residues long. Germline assignment: CDR1 KGHSH and CDR2 LQKENI. CDR3: CASSPPGTGPDLYEQYF. The CDR3 region has the DNA TGTGCCAGCTCACCCCCCGGGACAGGGCCCGACCTTTACGAGCAGTACTTC.

This rearrangement joins TRBV10-3 to TRBJ2-1; D not resolved. V was clipped by 5 bases and J by 5 bases, with 19 bases between them. Germline V CDR1 and CDR2: ENHRY, SYGVKD. This CDR3 has 16 residues. CDR3 sequence reads: CAISQSNLGLHNEQFF. In DNA form, the CDR3 reads TGTGCCATCAGTCAATCGAATTTGGGCTTACACAATGAGCAGTTCTTC.

The chain is built from TRBV19 and TRBJ1-2, with 10 bases lining up with TRBD1. Per the germline V gene, CDR1 is LNHDA and CDR2 is SQIVND (reference sequence). V shed 7 bases and J 5 bases; nucleotides not matched to a gene: 10. The length of the CDR3 is 15 residues. The DNA of the CDR3 is TGTGCCAGTACCGCGGACAGGGGGAAATGGTATGGCTACACCTTC. Residues: CASTADRGKWYGYTF.

This rearrangement joins TRBV4-2 to TRBJ1-5; unclear D gene. Trimming took off 1 base at V and 5 bases at J, with 9 bases between the two ends. The CDR3 is made up of 14 amino acids. The germline V gene encodes CDR1 LGHNA and CDR2 YNFKEQ. The CDR3 sequence is CASSQVEEYQPQHF. The DNA for the CDR3 is TGTGCCAGCAGCCAAGTAGAAGAATATCAGCCCCAGCATTTT.

The chain couples TRBV30 to TRBJ2-1; 7 bases are a match to TRBD2. The CDR3 sequence is 15 residues long. V lost 0 bases to trimming and J lost 7 bases; unmatched junction nucleotides: 9. Germline CDR1 is GTSNPN and CDR2 is SVGIG (reference sequence). CDR3 nucleotides: TGTGCCTGGAGTGTGGGCGGGAGCTTCGGAAATGAGCAGTTCTTC. This gives the protein CAWSVGGSFGNEQFF. Full variable domain (outside the CDR3, taken from reference TRBV30 and TRBJ2-1): SQTIHQWPATLVQPVGSPLSLECTVEGTSNPNLYWYRQAAGRGLQLLFYSVGIGQISSEVPQNLSASRPQDRQFILSSKKLLLSDSGFYLCAWSVGGSFGNEQFFGPGTRLTVL.

The J gene is TRBJ1-2, the V gene TRBV6-2 or TRBV6-3; 9 bases map to TRBD1. The V and J ends lost 2 bases and 5 bases, in that order; junction bases with no gene match: 9. The CDR3 sequence is 16 residues long. CDR1 and CDR2 (germline): MNHEY, SVGEGT. CDR3 DNA sequence: TGTGCCAGCAGTTACCCTCCGGGACAGGGATTTTATGGCTACACCTTC. Amino acids: CASSYPPGQGFYGYTF.

This clone turned up a few times. This rearrangement joins TRBV6-1 to TRBJ2-7; TRBD1 is a possible D gene (6 bases). Germline CDR1 reads MNHNS; CDR2 reads SASEGT. Trimming removed 3 bases from V and 5 bases from J, with 11 bases in between. The CDR3 contains 13 residues. The CDR3 spells CASSDGQIHEQYF. CDR3 DNA: TGTGCCAGCAGTGATGGACAGATCCACGAGCAGTACTTC.

The chain is built from TRBV9 and TRBJ1-5; D possibly corresponds to TRBD1 (6 bases). This CDR3 has 13 amino acids. V dropped 3 bases and J dropped 7 bases, with 11 bases sitting between them. Germline V CDR1 and CDR2: SGDLS, YYNGEE. CDR3 loop: CASSEGGEQPQHF. CDR3 nucleotides: TGTGCCAGCAGCGAGGGGGGGGAACAGCCCCAGCATTTT.

CDR3 coding DNA: TGTGCCAGCAGCTTAGTGGGCAAGAACACTGAAGCTTTCTTT. As protein: CASSLVGKNTEAFF. The chain joins TRBV7-2 to TRBJ1-1; D ambiguous. CDR1 and CDR2 from the germline V gene are SGHTA and FQGNSA. This CDR3 has 14 residues. With 1 base removed from V and 1 base from J, the gap between germline ends came to 7 bases. The full variable domain, its missing parts supplied by reference TRBV7-2 and TRBJ1-1, is GAGVSQSPSNKVTEKGKDVELRCDPISGHTALYWYRQSLGQGLEFLIYFQGNSAPDKSGLPSDRFSAERTGGSVSTLTIQRTQQEDSAVYLCASSLVGKNTEAFFGQGTRLTVV.

The chain combines TRBV18 with TRBJ1-2; D remains ambiguous. The CDR3 has 14 amino acids. CDR1 is KGHSH and CDR2 is LQKENI in the germline V gene. The V end was cut by 3 bases, the J end by 2 bases, with 10 bases between. The CDR3 DNA reads as TGTGCCAGCTCACCTGGCCCAGGCAACTATGGCTACACCTTC. Protein sequence: CASSPGPGNYGYTF.

This chain connects TRBV5-4 to TRBJ2-2; the D gene is possibly TRBD2 (5 bases). Trimming removed 5 bases from V and 5 bases from J, with 13 bases in between. The CDR3 contains 14 residues. Per germline, CDR1 SGHNT and CDR2 YYREEE (reference sequence). The CDR3 nucleotides read TGTGCCAGCAGTTCGGGGAGTTCGACCGGGGAGCTGTTTTTT. As protein: CASSSGSSTGELFF.

The chain is built from TRBV14 and TRBJ2-7, with 7 bases aligning to TRBD1. CDR1 is SGHDN and CDR2 is FVKESK in the germline V gene. The CDR3 runs to 14 residues. After removal of 1 base from V and 3 bases from J, the junction contained 3 bases not matched to a gene. The CDR3: CASSQANRGYEQYF. CDR3 bases: TGTGCCAGCAGCCAAGCGAACAGGGGCTACGAGCAGTACTTC.

This clone has just one count. This chain uses TRBV4-3 with TRBJ1-5; 7 nucleotides align to TRBD1. Per the germline V gene, CDR1 is LGHNA and CDR2 is YSLEER. Trimming removed 3 bases from V and 7 bases from J; junction bases left unmatched: 9. The CDR3 totals 15 residues. The CDR3 DNA reads TGCGCCAGCAGCCACGCAGACAGGGTTTACCAGCCCCAGCATTTT. This gives the protein CASSHADRVYQPQHF.

The genes are TRBV5-1 and TRBJ2-1; 7 bases are shared with TRBD1. V gave up 4 bases and J gave up 4 bases; unmatched junction bases: 8. This CDR3 comprises 15 residues. Germline loops: CDR1 SGHRS, CDR2 YFSETQ. Here the CDR3 DNA reads TGCGCCAGCAGCCCAGAGGGGGCCACTTACAATGAGCAGTTCTTC. It encodes CASSPEGATYNEQFF.

The chain carries TRBV4-3 and TRBJ2-3; D perhaps matches TRBD1 (5 bases). Germline V gene sequence: CDR1 LGHNA, CDR2 YSLEER. The CDR3 length is 17 residues. V was cut by 1 base and J by 3 bases, with 17 bases left in between. CDR3 coding DNA: TGCGCCAGCAGCCAAGGGGCCTTTGGGCAGGGAACAGATACGCAGTATTTT. This codes for CASSQGAFGQGTDTQYF.